Each of the 31 T cell receptor beta chains below was sequenced from the same sample in a study of shared clonotypes between healthy human individuals. Sequencing used immunoSEQ multiplex PCR; TCRdb keeps in-frame clones, though not all of them. The table lists over 700,000 clones, roughly two thirds of them singletons. The sequencing sample was made of memory CD4+ T cells sorted from blood. Regarding subset: CD45RA-negative fraction. The receptor source for this set is a woman between 25 and 40 years old in good health.

V usage is TRBV2 and J usage is TRBJ1-1; D is undetermined. The germline CDR1 and CDR2 sequences are SNHLY and FYNNEI. The CDR3 contains 13 residues. Trimming stripped 7 bases from V and 4 bases from J, with 13 bases between. The CDR3 coding sequence is TGTGCCAGCAAAGGACCCACGGGCACTGAAGCTTTCTTT. Residues: CASKGPTGTEAFF.

This clone was detected only a few times. The J gene is TRBJ1-2, the V gene TRBV18, with D uncertain. Germline CDR1 reads KGHSH; CDR2 reads LQKENI. The CDR3 runs to 15 residues. Trimming left V 3 bases short and J 5 bases short, with 16 bases between. CDR3 nucleotides: TGTGCCAGCTCACCTACCGGGCCCCCGGGGTATGGCTACACCTTC. Its protein product is CASSPTGPPGYGYTF. Drawing the rest from reference TRBV18 and TRBJ1-2, the complete variable domain is NAGVMQNPRHLVRRRGQEARLRCSPMKGHSHVYWYRQLPEEGLKFMVYLQKENIIDESGMPKERFSAEFPKEGPSILRIQQVVRGDSAAYFCASSPTGPPGYGYTFGSGTRLTVV.

Written as DNA, the CDR3 is TGTGCCAGCAGCTGGGGAACCGGGACAGGCACAGATACGCAGTATTTT. Translation gives CASSWGTGTGTDTQYF. V gene TRBV7-2 combines with J gene TRBJ2-3; 7 bases align to TRBD1. The junction had 8 bases not matched to a gene; V was cut back by 4 bases and J by 1 base. Germline V gives CDR1 SGHTA, CDR2 FQGNSA. The CDR3 runs to 16 residues.

The genes are TRBV6-1 and TRBJ2-1, with 11 bases that match TRBD2. With V trimmed by 11 bases and J by 3 bases, 9 bases remained unmatched. Germline CDR1 MNHNS, CDR2 SASEGT. This CDR3 has 15 amino acids. CDR3 residues: CAGGLAVAGYNEQFF. The CDR3 DNA is TGTGCCGGGGGACTAGCGGTAGCAGGCTACAATGAGCAGTTCTTC.

The V call is TRBV18, the J call TRBJ2-6; D not resolved. The CDR3 has 15 amino acids. Germline V gene sequence: CDR1 KGHSH, CDR2 LQKENI. The V gene lost 2 bases and the J gene lost 0 bases, with 5 bases spanning the gap. The CDR3 sequence is CASSPDRSGANVLTF. CDR3 DNA sequence: TGTGCCAGCTCACCAGATCGCTCTGGGGCCAACGTCCTGACTTTC.

V and J are TRBV27 and TRBJ2-3; 9 bases are a match to TRBD1. CDR3 length: 14 residues. With 5 bases clipped from V and 2 bases from J, the junction kept 2 bases outside the gene matches. Germline V lookup: CDR1 MNHEY, CDR2 SMNVEV (reference sequence). The CDR3 sequence is CASSGQGYTDTQYF. The CDR3, as DNA: TGTGCCAGCAGTGGACAGGGGTACACAGATACGCAGTATTTT.

The rearrangement uses TRBV7-6 and TRBJ1-5; D gene unclear. The CDR3 extends over 13 amino acids. Germline loops: CDR1 SGHVS, CDR2 FNYEAQ. Trimming took 5 bases from V and 0 from J, leaving 5 bases between them. The CDR3 protein is CASSPNSNQPQHF. The CDR3 bases are TGTGCCAGCAGCCCGAATAGCAATCAGCCCCAGCATTTT.

The chain uses TRBV28 and TRBJ2-1; 8 bases map to TRBD2. From germline, CDR1 is MDHEN and CDR2 SYDVKM. The junction had 8 bases not matched to a gene; V was cut back by 5 bases and J by 8 bases. The CDR3 runs 14 residues. CDR3 amino acids: CASSPPGLDHEQFF. In nucleotides, the CDR3 is TGTGCCAGCAGTCCCCCGGGACTAGATCATGAGCAGTTCTTC.

The chain recombines TRBV6-5 with TRBJ1-2; 7 bases map to TRBD1. V shed 5 bases, J shed 5 bases, and the junction held 8 bases outside the gene matches. CDR1 and CDR2 from the germline V gene are MNHEY and SVGAGI. The CDR3 is 14 amino acids. CDR3 bases: TGTGCCAGCAGTGCCCCAGGGGGAGGGTATGGCTACACCTTC. Its protein is CASSAPGGGYGYTF.

This chain connects TRBV30 to TRBJ1-3; no definite D call. Trimming shortened V by 0 bases and J by 2 bases, and 20 bases separated the two germline ends. The V gene's germline CDR1 is GTSNPN and CDR2 SVGIG (reference sequence). CDR3 length equals 18 residues. The CDR3 DNA reads TGTGCCTGGAGTGTACTCTCTTCTTGGGGAAAAGCTGGAAACACCATATATTTT. Protein: CAWSVLSSWGKAGNTIYF.

This clone was counted between two and nine times. The CDR3 loop is CASRDLGVIYTGELFF. Here the CDR3 DNA reads TGCGCCAGCAGGGATCTAGGTGTCATTTACACCGGGGAGCTGTTTTTT. The chain employs TRBV10-2 and TRBJ2-2; no firm D call. In germline, CDR1 is WSHSY, CDR2 SAAADI. The CDR3 has 16 amino acids. The V end was cut by 6 bases, the J end by 3 bases, with 17 bases between.

This chain links TRBV14 with TRBJ2-1; D is unresolved. V lost 6 bases to trimming and J lost 9 bases, with 24 bases between them. CDR1 and CDR2 (germline): SGHDN, FVKESK. This CDR3 has 16 amino acids. CDR3 loop: CASRQTGPTPTREQFF. CDR3 nucleotides: TGTGCCAGCAGACAAACTGGGCCTACTCCCACGCGTGAGCAGTTCTTC.

V and J are TRBV11-2 and TRBJ2-3, with 14 bases aligning to TRBD2. Looked up from germline, CDR1 is SGHAT and CDR2 is FQNNGV. V lost 2 bases, J lost 1 base, and 8 bases stayed unmatched. The CDR3 loop spans 19 amino acids. The CDR3 here is CASSLFGTSGSPRTDTQYF. DNA for the CDR3: TGTGCCAGCAGCTTATTTGGGACTAGCGGGAGCCCACGCACAGATACGCAGTATTTT.

The chain uses TRBV27 and TRBJ2-3, with unresolved D. V lost 2 bases, J lost 5 bases, and 11 bases lay in between. Germline V CDR1 and CDR2: MNHEY, SMNVEV (reference sequence). The CDR3 is made up of 14 amino acids. The CDR3, as DNA: TGTGCCAGCAGTTTAACCCTAGTTGGAGATACGCAGTATTTT. This gives the protein CASSLTLVGDTQYF.

The chain employs TRBV2 and TRBJ1-3; D possibly corresponds to TRBD1 (5 bases). With 6 bases removed from V and 0 bases from J, the gap between germline ends came to 9 bases. This CDR3 has 14 amino acids. Germline assignment: CDR1 SNHLY and CDR2 FYNNEI. CDR3 coding DNA: TGTGCCAGCAGGGGGCCTACCTCTGGAAACACCATATATTTT. Translation gives CASRGPTSGNTIYF. The full variable domain, its missing parts supplied by reference TRBV2 and TRBJ1-3, is EPEVTQTPSHQVTQMGQEVILRCVPISNHLYFYWYRQILGQKVEFLVSFYNNEISEKSEIFDDQFSVERPDGSNFTLKIRSTKLEDSAMYFCASRGPTSGNTIYFGEGSWLTVV.

This chain links TRBV19 with TRBJ1-5; D perhaps matches TRBD1 (5 bases). Trimming stripped 3 bases from V and 6 bases from J, with 9 bases between. The CDR3 spans 13 residues. Germline-derived CDR1 and CDR2 are LNHDA and SQIVND (reference sequence). The CDR3 nucleotides read TGTGCCAGTAGTATGGGGCATCTTCAGCCCCAGCATTTT. It encodes CASSMGHLQPQHF. Full variable domain (missing parts from reference TRBV19 and TRBJ1-5): DGGITQSPKYLFRKEGQNVTLSCEQNLNHDAMYWYRQDPGQGLRLIYYSQIVNDFQKGDIAEGYSVSREKKESFPLTVTSAQKNPTAFYLCASSMGHLQPQHFGDGTRLSIL.

The CDR3 nucleotides read TGTGCCAGCACAAGCGGGGAGCTGTTTTTT. Protein: CASTSGELFF. The chain has TRBV6-5 and TRBJ2-2; D gene unclear. V was shortened by 7 bases and J by 7 bases, with 4 bases between the two germline ends. There are 10 residues in the CDR3. Germline lookup yields CDR1 MNHEY and CDR2 SVGAGI.

The V call is TRBV2, the J call TRBJ2-2; TRBD2 matches 7 bases. This CDR3 is 16 amino acids long. Germline V gene data show CDR1 as SNHLY and CDR2 as FYNNEI. Germline trimming cut 3 bases from V and 4 bases from J; bases unmatched to any gene: 8. CDR3 bases: TGTGCCAGCAGTGACGGGCGGGAGTTCGGCACCGGGGAGCTGTTTTTT. Encoded protein: CASSDGREFGTGELFF.

This sequence joins TRBV27 and TRBJ1-1; 8 bases are a match to TRBD1. V was clipped by 3 bases and J by 7 bases; unmatched bases: 10. There are 15 residues in the CDR3. The germline V gene encodes CDR1 MNHEY and CDR2 SMNVEV (reference sequence). The CDR3 loop is CASSFRTGRVIEAFF. The CDR3 DNA follows: TGTGCCAGCAGTTTCAGGACAGGGCGGGTCATTGAAGCTTTCTTT.

The chain joins TRBV30 to TRBJ2-2, with a possible D match to TRBD2 (6 bases). The CDR3 runs 13 residues. V was shortened by 5 bases and J by 6 bases, with 13 bases between the two germline ends. CDR1 and CDR2 from the germline V gene are GTSNPN and SVGIG (reference sequence). CDR3 amino acids: CAWSPWGAGELFF. CDR3 nucleotides: TGTGCCTGGTCCCCGTGGGGGGCCGGGGAGCTGTTTTTT.

This clone was detected ten times or more. The CDR3 region has the DNA TGCGCCAGCAGCCAAGGCGTTGGAGGCGGCTATGGCTACACCTTC. It yields the protein CASSQGVGGGYGYTF. The chain recombines TRBV4-1 with TRBJ1-2; no firm D call. The germline V and J ends were trimmed by 1 base and 4 bases, with 13 bases remaining between them. The germline CDR1 and CDR2 sequences are MGHRA and YSYEKL. CDR3 length equals 15 residues.

V usage is TRBV4-1 and J usage is TRBJ2-1; D uncertain. Trimming removed 3 bases from V and 8 bases from J, with 17 bases in between. From germline, CDR1 is MGHRA and CDR2 YSYEKL. The CDR3 is made up of 15 amino acids. The CDR3 nucleotides are TGCGCCAGCAGCCATTTGTCGTCGGCGTCGGATGAGCAGTTCTTC. It codes for CASSHLSSASDEQFF.

The chain links TRBV10-3 to TRBJ2-3; D is unclear. In germline, CDR1 is ENHRY, CDR2 SYGVKD. The CDR3 loop spans 13 amino acids. Trimming pared 6 bases from V and 2 bases from J, leaving 9 bases between. CDR3 sequence reads: CAIRPRNTDTQYF. CDR3 bases: TGTGCCATCAGGCCCCGGAACACAGATACGCAGTATTTT.

As DNA, the CDR3 is TGTGCCAGCAGCCCGGGGGGTACGCAGTATTTT. The encoded protein is CASSPGGTQYF. The V gene is TRBV2, the J gene TRBJ2-3; 7 nucleotides align to TRBD2. The germline CDR1 and CDR2 sequences are SNHLY and FYNNEI. The CDR3 covers 11 residues. Trimming at V came to 6 bases and at J to 8 bases, leaving 2 bases not matched to a gene.

This rearrangement joins TRBV4-2 to TRBJ2-2, with a tentative D call TRBD2 (5 bases). Germline-derived CDR1 and CDR2 are LGHNA and YNFKEQ. The CDR3 length is 15 residues. Trimming cost V 1 base and J 2 bases, with 8 bases left between them. The CDR3 region has the DNA TGTGCCAGCAGCCAAGTACTAGTAAACACCGGGGAGCTGTTTTTT. Amino acids: CASSQVLVNTGELFF.

The rearrangement joins TRBV21-1 to TRBJ2-7; the table gives TRBD2 as D, unverified against the DNA. TRBV21-1 represents a pseudogene. CDR3 length: 12 residues. Here the CDR3 reads CASSHGIYEQYF. The CDR3 nucleotides are TGTGCCAGCAGCCACGGGATCTACGAGCAGTACTTC.

The chain is built from TRBV5-1 and TRBJ2-5; D might be TRBD2 (6 bases). The V end lost 5 bases, the J end lost 2 bases, and 13 bases lay between the germline ends. The V gene's germline CDR1 is SGHRS and CDR2 YFSETQ. CDR3 length: 14 residues. The CDR3 reads CASRVSGVQETQYF. The CDR3 DNA follows: TGCGCCAGCAGGGTTAGCGGAGTTCAAGAGACCCAGTACTTC.

The chain carries TRBV27 and TRBJ2-5; tentative D call: TRBD2 (6 bases). Germline CDR1 reads MNHEY; CDR2 reads SMNVEV (reference sequence). This CDR3 has 13 residues. The V end was cut by 5 bases, the J end by 5 bases, with 12 bases between. The DNA for the CDR3 is TGTGCCAGCAGTCAATGGGGAGGCGAGACCCAGTACTTC. Protein: CASSQWGGETQYF.

This chain links TRBV5-5 with TRBJ1-5, with 10 nucleotides matching TRBD1. Germline V lookup: CDR1 SGHKS, CDR2 YYEKEE (reference sequence). With V trimmed by 4 bases and J by 9 bases, 10 bases remained unmatched. This CDR3 spans 15 amino acids. As DNA, the CDR3 is TGTGCCAGCAGCCAGGGGACAGGGGAAGTTCGGCCCCAGCATTTT. Amino acids: CASSQGTGEVRPQHF.

The gene calls are TRBV20-1 and TRBJ2-3; D unclear. The CDR3 loop spans 11 amino acids. Germline-derived CDR1 and CDR2 are DFQATT and SNEGSKA (reference sequence). The CDR3 spells CKCFRPDTQYF. The CDR3 DNA reads as TGCAAGTGCTTTAGGCCAGATACGCAGTATTTT.

V is TRBV15 and J is TRBJ2-3, with 11 bases aligning to TRBD2. The CDR3 has 16 residues. The germline V gene encodes CDR1 LNHNV and CDR2 YYDKDF (reference sequence). Trimming took 1 base from V and 4 from J; bases not matched to a gene: 4. CDR3 DNA sequence: TGTGCCACCAGCAGAGTGAGGACTAGCGGGTCAGATACGCAGTATTTT. Encoded protein: CATSRVRTSGSDTQYF. Full variable domain (rest looked up from reference TRBV15 and TRBJ2-3): DAMVIQNPRYQVTQFGKPVTLSCSQTLNHNVMYWYQQKSSQAPKLLFHYYDKDFNNEADTPDNFQSRRPNTSFCFLDIRSPGLGDTAMYLCATSRVRTSGSDTQYFGPGTRLTVL.